The following is a TCR beta chain sequence with its context. The data derive from a study of blood T cell repertoires in COVID-19. TCRdb's copy holds only in-frame clones and misses some; the assay was immunoSEQ multiplex PCR. Of about 180,000 clones in the sample, more than 70% were seen once. Participants reported their clinical history, and cohort assignment relied on those reports. The receptor comes from a man aged 35 to 55 who had recovered from COVID-19. Material for sequencing was PBMCs or T cells enriched from blood (not recorded which).

The CDR3 reads CASSLGTSGGSAETQYF. The CDR3 bases are TGTGCCAGCAGCTTAGGGACTAGCGGGGGATCCGCGGAGACCCAGTACTTC. This sequence joins TRBV7-8 and TRBJ2-5; 13 bases line up with TRBD2. Germline loops: CDR1 SGHVS, CDR2 FQNEAQ. The CDR3 covers 17 residues. The V segment lost 1 base and the J segment 5 bases; nucleotides outside the gene matches: 7.